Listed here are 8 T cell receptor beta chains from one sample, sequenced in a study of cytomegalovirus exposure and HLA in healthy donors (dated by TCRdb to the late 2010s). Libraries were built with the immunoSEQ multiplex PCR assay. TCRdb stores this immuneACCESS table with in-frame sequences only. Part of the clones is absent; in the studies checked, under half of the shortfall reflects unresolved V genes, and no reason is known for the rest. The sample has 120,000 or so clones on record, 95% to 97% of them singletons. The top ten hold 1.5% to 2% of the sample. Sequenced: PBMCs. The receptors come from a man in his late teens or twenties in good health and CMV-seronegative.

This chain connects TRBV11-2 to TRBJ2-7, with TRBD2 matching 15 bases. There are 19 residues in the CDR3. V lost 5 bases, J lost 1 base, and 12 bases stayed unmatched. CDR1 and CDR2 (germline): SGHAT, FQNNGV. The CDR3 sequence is CASSRAAGGLAGGSYEQYF. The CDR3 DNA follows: TGTGCCAGCAGCCGCGCGGCGGGCGGACTAGCGGGAGGGTCCTACGAGCAGTACTTC. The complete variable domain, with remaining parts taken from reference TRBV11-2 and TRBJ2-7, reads EAGVAQSPRYKIIEKRQSVAFWCNPISGHATLYWYQQILGQGPKLLIQFQNNGVVDDSQLPKDRFSAERLKGVDSTLKIQPAKLEDSAVYLCASSRAAGGLAGGSYEQYFGPGTRLTVT.

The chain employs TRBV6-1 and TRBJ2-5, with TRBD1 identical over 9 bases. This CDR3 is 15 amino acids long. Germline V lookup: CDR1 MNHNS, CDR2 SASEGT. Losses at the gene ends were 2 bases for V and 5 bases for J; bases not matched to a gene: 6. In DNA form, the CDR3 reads TGTGCCAGCAGTGAATACGGGACAGGGATCGAGACCCAGTACTTC. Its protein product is CASSEYGTGIETQYF.

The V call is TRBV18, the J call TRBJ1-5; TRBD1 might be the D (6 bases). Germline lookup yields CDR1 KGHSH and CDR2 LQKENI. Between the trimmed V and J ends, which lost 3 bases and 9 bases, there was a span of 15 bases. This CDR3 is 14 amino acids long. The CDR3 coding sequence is TGTGCCAGCTCACCTGGACAGAAAGAGGGGCCCCAGCATTTT. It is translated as CASSPGQKEGPQHF.

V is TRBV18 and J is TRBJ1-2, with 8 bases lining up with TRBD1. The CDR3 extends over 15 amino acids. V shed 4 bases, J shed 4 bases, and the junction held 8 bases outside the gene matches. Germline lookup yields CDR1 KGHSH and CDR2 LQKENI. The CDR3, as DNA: TGTGCCAGCTCACGTGGGACAGGCAACCGCTATGGCTACACCTTC. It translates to CASSRGTGNRYGYTF.

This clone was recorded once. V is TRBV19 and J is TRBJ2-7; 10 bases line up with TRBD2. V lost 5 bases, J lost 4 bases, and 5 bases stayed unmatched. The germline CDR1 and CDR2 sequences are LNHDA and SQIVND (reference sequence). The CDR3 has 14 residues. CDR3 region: CASSLLAGEYEQYF. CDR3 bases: TGTGCCAGTAGTCTTCTAGCGGGAGAATACGAGCAGTACTTC.

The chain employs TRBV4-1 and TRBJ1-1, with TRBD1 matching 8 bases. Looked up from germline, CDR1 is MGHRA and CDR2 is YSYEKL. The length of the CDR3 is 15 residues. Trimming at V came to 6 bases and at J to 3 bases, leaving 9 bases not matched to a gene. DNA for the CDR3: TGCGCCAGCAGAAGCGGGCAGGGGGCCGACACTGAAGCTTTCTTT. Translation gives CASRSGQGADTEAFF.

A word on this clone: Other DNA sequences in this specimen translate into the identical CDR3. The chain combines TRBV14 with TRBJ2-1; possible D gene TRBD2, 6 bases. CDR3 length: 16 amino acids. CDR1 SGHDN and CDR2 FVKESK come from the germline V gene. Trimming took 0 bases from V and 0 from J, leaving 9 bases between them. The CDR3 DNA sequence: TGTGCCAGCAGCCAAGATCCGGGGGACTCCTACAATGAGCAGTTCTTC. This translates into CASSQDPGDSYNEQFF.

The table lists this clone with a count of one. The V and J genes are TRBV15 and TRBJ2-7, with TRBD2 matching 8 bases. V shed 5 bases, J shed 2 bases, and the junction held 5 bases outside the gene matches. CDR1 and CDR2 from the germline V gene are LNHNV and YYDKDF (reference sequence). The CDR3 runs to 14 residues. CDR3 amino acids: CATSEREWAYEQYF. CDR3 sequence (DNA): TGTGCCACCAGCGAGCGGGAGTGGGCCTACGAGCAGTACTTC.